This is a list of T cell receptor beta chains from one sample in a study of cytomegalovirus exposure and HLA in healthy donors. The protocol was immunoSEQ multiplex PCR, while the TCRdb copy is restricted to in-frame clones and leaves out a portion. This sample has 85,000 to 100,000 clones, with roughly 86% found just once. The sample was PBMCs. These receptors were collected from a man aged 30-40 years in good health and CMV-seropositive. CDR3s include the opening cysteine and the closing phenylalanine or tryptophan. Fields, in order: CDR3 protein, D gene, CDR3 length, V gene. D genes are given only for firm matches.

CDR3: CASRRPGSGNTIYF
D: .
length: 14
V: TRBV28

CDR3: CASSEGRSPDHSYEQYF
D: .
length: 17
V: TRBV25-1

CDR3: CASSPGTVNTGELFF
D: TRBD1
length: 15
V: TRBV5-1

CDR3: CASSPWGGQETQYF
D: .
length: 14
V: TRBV19

CDR3: CASSLGGTSYEQYF
D: .
length: 14
V: TRBV11-3

CDR3: CASSLESGIASEAFF
D: .
length: 15
V: TRBV5-6

CDR3: CASSLGHSNQPQHF
D: .
length: 14
V: TRBV7-2

CDR3: CASSQDGMSGELFF
D: .
length: 14
V: TRBV28

CDR3: CASRPGTGANVLTF
D: .
length: 14
V: TRBV6-1

CDR3: CASSPATGKVYEQYF
D: TRBD1
length: 15
V: TRBV28

CDR3: CASSQSGQDLLNEQFF
D: TRBD1
length: 16
V: TRBV4-1

CDR3: CASSLTNSWEDEQYF
D: .
length: 15
V: TRBV7-9

CDR3: CASEVSGSGEKLFF
D: .
length: 14
V: TRBV25-1

CDR3: CASSQVLGAPKNTGELFF
D: .
length: 18
V: TRBV4-1

CDR3: CASSPGPGNQPQHF
D: .
length: 14
V: TRBV18

CDR3: CASSLSGTSGSYEQYF
D: TRBD2
length: 16
V: TRBV28

CDR3: CAISERYEQYF
D: .
length: 11
V: TRBV10-3

CDR3: CASRPQTGPYGYTF
D: TRBD1
length: 14
V: TRBV6-5

CDR3: CASSFNRAYEQYF
D: .
length: 13
V: TRBV28

CDR3: CASFGQGNYEQYF
D: .
length: 13
V: TRBV25-1

CDR3: CASSDPAAIYQPQHF
D: .
length: 15
V: TRBV6-1

CDR3: CAISENNSNEQFF
D: .
length: 13
V: TRBV10-3

CDR3: CASSYGGSNNSPLHF
D: .
length: 15
V: TRBV6-5

CDR3: CASSRTGNTGELFF
D: TRBD1
length: 14
V: TRBV4-2

CDR3: CASSVGGLAGGPTETQYF
D: TRBD2
length: 18
V: TRBV9

CDR3: CASSLATGMGTGELFF
D: .
length: 16
V: TRBV5-6

CDR3: CASSYGQGDSLFF
D: .
length: 13
V: TRBV6-5

CDR3: CATSREVTGAYEQYF
D: TRBD1
length: 15
V: TRBV15

CDR3: CASSLALVREKLFF
D: .
length: 14
V: TRBV7-8

CDR3: CASSPPTGRDEQYF
D: .
length: 14
V: TRBV13

CDR3: CSVRQYGYTF
D: .
length: 10
V: TRBV29-1

CDR3: CASSTIRGDSTNEKLFF
D: .
length: 17
V: TRBV7-9

CDR3: CASSPGGRAIDTQYF
D: TRBD2
length: 15
V: TRBV5-4

CDR3: CASSYKGTNGTAYEQYF
D: TRBD2
length: 17
V: TRBV5-1

CDR3: CSASGRIEQFF
D: TRBD2
length: 11
V: TRBV20-1

CDR3: CASSLGSAGSGELFF
D: .
length: 15
V: TRBV5-1

CDR3: CAIIGQGSGVMEAFF
D: .
length: 15
V: TRBV10-3

CDR3: CASSESFRDPGVVQFF
D: .
length: 16
V: TRBV10-1

CDR3: CASSLVRLAPGADTQYF
D: TRBD2
length: 17
V: TRBV11-2

CDR3: CASSLTASGRDTQYF
D: TRBD2
length: 15
V: TRBV7-3

CDR3: CASSPGAAYEQYF
D: .
length: 13
V: TRBV6-1

CDR3: CASSLGQGSNEQFF
D: TRBD1
length: 14
V: TRBV11-3

CDR3: CASSIGPGGMNTGELFF
D: TRBD2
length: 17
V: TRBV19